Included here is one T cell receptor (beta chain) sequence, with context. This entry belongs to a study of blood T cell repertoires in COVID-19. Study-level background: The samples span acute and convalescent COVID-19 from the United States, Italy and Spain. Sources were T cells, B-cell-depleted T cells, or PBMCs; the material itself was cDNA or gDNA.

Original data processing: Using reference gene primer amplification, nucleated cell counts were estimated. Clones were read by immunoSEQ multiplex PCR, and TCRdb kept only the in-frame ones, dropping some. That table is the source of V, J and clone size, and D and trimming were worked out from the DNA. The sample comprises 250,000 to 300,000 clones, approximately 91% of which are singletons, and 12% rests with the top ten. Sequencing used peripheral blood. The receptor comes from a woman aged 60 to 75 with acute or convalescent COVID-19.

CDR3 coding DNA: TGTGCCAGCAGCGCTGGGGGGACAGGGTACGAGCAGTACTTC. Translation gives CASSAGGTGYEQYF. This chain joins TRBV9 and TRBJ2-7; TRBD1 aligns across 9 bases. V trimming: 3 bases; J trimming: 4 bases; junction bases outside the gene matches: 5. The germline CDR1 and CDR2 sequences are SGDLS and YYNGEE. This CDR3 is built from 14 residues.